The 20 T cell receptor beta chains listed next were all sequenced from one sample in a study of cytomegalovirus exposure and HLA in healthy donors. PCR used 60 Vbeta primers and 13 Jbeta primers. Libraries were prepared by immunoSEQ multiplex PCR; TCRdb keeps only in-frame clonotypes and omits some of them. Of tens of thousands of clones in the sample, 80% to 90% were seen once. Sample: PBMCs. Source of these receptors: a woman between 18 and 29 years old in good health and CMV-seropositive.

The V call is TRBV27, the J call TRBJ2-6; a weak D match, TRBD2 (6 bases). The germline V and J ends were trimmed by 6 bases and 1 base, with 10 bases remaining between them. The CDR3 runs 15 residues. Germline V gives CDR1 MNHEY, CDR2 SMNVEV (reference sequence). The CDR3 spells CASRTSLSGANVLTF. The CDR3 coding sequence is TGTGCCAGCAGGACTAGTTTATCTGGGGCCAACGTCCTGACTTTC.

This clone has a handful of counts. This chain joins TRBV28 and TRBJ1-5; D is uncertain. The CDR3 spans 14 residues. V lost 6 bases to trimming and J lost 6 bases, with 15 bases between them. CDR1 is MDHEN, CDR2 SYDVKM, per germline. The CDR3 sequence is CASSQTSLGQPQHF. The CDR3 DNA sequence: TGTGCCAGCAGCCAGACATCGTTGGGTCAGCCCCAGCATTTT.

The gene calls are TRBV18 and TRBJ2-1; D is possibly TRBD1 (6 bases). Per the germline V gene, CDR1 is KGHSH and CDR2 is LQKENI. This CDR3 contains 14 residues. Trimming removed 6 bases at V and 2 bases at J, with 11 bases between. The chain's CDR3 is CASSGQSTYNEQFF. CDR3 nucleotide sequence: TGTGCCAGCTCTGGACAGTCCACCTACAATGAGCAGTTCTTC.

The chain employs TRBV25-1 and TRBJ1-2; TRBD1 aligns across 7 bases. The junction had 1 base not matched to a gene; V was cut back by 2 bases and J by 4 bases. This CDR3 is built from 13 residues. The germline gives CDR1 MGHDK, CDR2 SYGVNS. In DNA form, the CDR3 reads TGTGCCAGCAGTGAAGGGGACAGCTATGGCTACACCTTC. Amino acid sequence: CASSEGDSYGYTF.

The chain recombines TRBV7-3 with TRBJ2-1; 8 nucleotides align to TRBD2. The CDR3 is made up of 14 amino acids. J lost 9 bases, V lost 5 bases, and 9 bases had no gene match. CDR1 SGHTA and CDR2 FQGTGA come from the germline V gene. The DNA of the CDR3 is TGTGCCAGCAGCCCAGGGACTAGTTTGGTTGAGCAGTTCTTC. Its translation is CASSPGTSLVEQFF.

The count of this clone is one. J is TRBJ1-4 and V is TRBV15; D ambiguous. Between the trimmed V and J ends, which lost 1 base and 3 bases, there was a span of 12 bases. The CDR3 is made up of 16 amino acids. Looked up from germline, CDR1 is LNHNV and CDR2 is YYDKDF (reference sequence). The CDR3 loop reads CATSRVVEFANEKLFF. As DNA, the CDR3 is TGTGCCACCAGCAGAGTAGTGGAGTTTGCTAATGAAAAACTGTTTTTT.

This clone was counted once. This chain joins TRBV9 and TRBJ2-1; possible D gene TRBD1, 5 bases. This CDR3 has 13 residues. Between the trimmed V and J ends, which lost 3 bases and 4 bases, there was a span of 8 bases. Germline CDR1 and CDR2: SGDLS and YYNGEE. This CDR3 is CASSGGPYNEQFF. The CDR3 bases are TGTGCCAGCAGCGGGGGCCCTTACAATGAGCAGTTCTTC.

The rearrangement joins TRBV30 to TRBJ1-1; 9 positions match TRBD1. The CDR3 runs to 16 residues. Germline CDR1 GTSNPN, CDR2 SVGIG (reference sequence). The V gene end was trimmed by 0 bases and the J gene end by 4 bases; junction bases not matched to a gene: 9. This CDR3 reads CAWSVYNRGLGTEAFF. The CDR3 region has the DNA TGTGCCTGGAGTGTGTATAACAGGGGGCTAGGCACTGAAGCTTTCTTT.

The chain employs TRBV19 and TRBJ2-3, with D tentatively TRBD1 (6 bases). Deletions cut 3 bases from V and 4 bases from J, with 11 bases between. The CDR3 has 14 residues. Germline V gene lookup returns CDR1 LNHDA and CDR2 SQIVND (reference sequence). The CDR3 DNA reads TGTGCCAGTAGTATGAACAGGGATCCAGATACGCAGTATTTT. Translating gives CASSMNRDPDTQYF. The full variable domain, rest sourced from reference TRBV19 and TRBJ2-3, is DGGITQSPKYLFRKEGQNVTLSCEQNLNHDAMYWYRQDPGQGLRLIYYSQIVNDFQKGDIAEGYSVSREKKESFPLTVTSAQKNPTAFYLCASSMNRDPDTQYFGPGTRLTVL.

The chain couples TRBV19 to TRBJ2-2; 7 bases fit TRBD1. The trim removed 6 bases at V and 3 bases at J, leaving 7 bases unmatched. The CDR3 is 15 amino acids. Looked up from germline, CDR1 is LNHDA and CDR2 is SQIVND (reference sequence). The CDR3 sequence: CASSAWDRDTGELFF. Here the CDR3 DNA reads TGTGCCAGTAGCGCATGGGACAGAGACACCGGGGAGCTGTTTTTT. Looking up the rest from reference TRBV19 and TRBJ2-2 gives the full variable domain: DGGITQSPKYLFRKEGQNVTLSCEQNLNHDAMYWYRQDPGQGLRLIYYSQIVNDFQKGDIAEGYSVSREKKESFPLTVTSAQKNPTAFYLCASSAWDRDTGELFFGEGSRLTVL.

The chain has TRBV4-1 and TRBJ2-7, with a possible D match to TRBD1 (7 bases). Germline CDR1 and CDR2: MGHRA and YSYEKL. The CDR3 extends over 17 amino acids. Trimming took off 0 bases at V and 3 bases at J, with 18 bases between the two ends. The CDR3 reads CASSQDYATGRNYEQYF. CDR3 in DNA: TGCGCCAGCAGCCAAGATTATGCGACAGGGAGGAACTACGAGCAGTACTTC.

The chain has TRBV5-6 and TRBJ1-5; a possible D gene is TRBD1 (6 bases). Germline lookup yields CDR1 SGHDT and CDR2 YYEEEE. V lost 4 bases and J 3 bases, leaving 14 bases between the germline ends. The CDR3 totals 15 residues. CDR3 amino acids: CASSVGQGLNQPQHF. The CDR3 nucleotides read TGTGCCAGCAGCGTTGGGCAGGGGCTCAATCAGCCCCAGCATTTT.

In this sample, this clone turned up a few times. This chain connects TRBV5-1 to TRBJ1-2, with TRBD1 matching 11 bases. Unmatched junction bases numbered 4, after V lost 4 bases and J lost 8 bases. The CDR3 is 13 amino acids. CDR1 and CDR2 (germline): SGHRS, YFSETQ. For the CDR3, the DNA is TGCGCCAGCAGCGGGGACAGGGGGGCCGGCTACACCTTC. Protein product: CASSGDRGAGYTF.

This chain joins TRBV7-9 and TRBJ2-7; TRBD1 aligns across 9 bases. CDR1 and CDR2 from the germline V gene are SEHNR and FQNEAQ (reference sequence). CDR3 length equals 17 residues. V lost 5 bases, J lost 3 bases, and 14 bases stayed unmatched. In DNA form, the CDR3 reads TGTGCCAGCAGCCCTCCCGGGACAGGGTCATCTTACTACGAGCAGTACTTC. Its protein product is CASSPPGTGSSYYEQYF.

V and J are TRBV11-2 and TRBJ2-1; perhaps TRBD2 as D (6 bases). The CDR3 spans 11 residues. Germline values: CDR1 SGHAT, CDR2 FQNNGV. V dropped 7 bases and J dropped 10 bases, with 11 bases sitting between them. The CDR3 protein is CASILEGEQFF. The CDR3 DNA sequence: TGTGCCAGCATCCTGGAGGGCGAGCAGTTCTTC.

J is TRBJ2-2 and V is TRBV28; D gene uncertain. Germline lookup yields CDR1 MDHEN and CDR2 SYDVKM. CDR3 length: 14 residues. The ends were cut back, 10 bases at V and 5 bases at J, with 17 bases in the middle. The CDR3 region is CATQSQLVTGELFF. The CDR3 DNA sequence: TGTGCCACACAGAGTCAATTAGTGACCGGGGAGCTGTTTTTT. The entire variable domain, with the rest obtained from reference TRBV28 and TRBJ2-2, is as follows: DVKVTQSSRYLVKRTGEKVFLECVQDMDHENMFWYRQDPGLGLRLIYFSYDVKMKEKGDIPEGYSVSREKKERFSLILESASTNQTSMYLCATQSQLVTGELFFGEGSRLTVL.

The chain uses TRBV13 and TRBJ2-1; 8 bases match TRBD2. The J segment lost 5 bases and the V segment lost 8 bases, leaving 2 bases of the junction unmatched. CDR3 length: 12 residues. The germline CDR1 and CDR2 sequences are PRHDT and FYEKMQ (reference sequence). The DNA of the CDR3 is TGTGCCAGCCGGGGGGGCCACAATGAGCAGTTCTTC. Translating it yields CASRGGHNEQFF. Full variable domain (remainder filled in from reference TRBV13 and TRBJ2-1): AAGVIQSPRHLIKEKRETATLKCYPIPRHDTVYWYQQGPGQDPQFLISFYEKMQSDKGSIPDRFSAQQFSDYHSELNMSSLELGDSALYFCASRGGHNEQFFGPGTRLTVL.

This clone showed up just once. V and J are TRBV4-2 and TRBJ1-6; 7 bases match TRBD1. This CDR3 region has 15 residues. V lost 2 bases and J lost 9; bases outside the gene matches: 7. Germline values: CDR1 LGHNA, CDR2 YNFKEQ. The CDR3: CASSQSRQGSSPLHF. The DNA for the CDR3 is TGTGCCAGCAGCCAAAGCAGACAGGGAAGTTCACCCCTCCACTTT.

This clone was counted only a few times. This chain connects TRBV5-1 to TRBJ2-1, with TRBD2 matching over 9 bases. This CDR3 is 18 amino acids long. The germline gives CDR1 SGHRS, CDR2 YFSETQ. The junction had 7 bases not matched to a gene; V was cut back by 0 bases and J by 0 bases. The CDR3 nucleotides are TGCGCCAGCAGCTTGGCCCGTGCGGGAGGGACCTCCTACAATGAGCAGTTCTTC. Its translation is CASSLARAGGTSYNEQFF.

This chain connects TRBV19 to TRBJ2-7; perhaps TRBD1 as D (5 bases). Trimming removed 6 bases from V and 1 base from J, with 16 bases in between. The CDR3 spans 15 residues. CDR1 is LNHDA, CDR2 SQIVND, per germline (reference sequence). The CDR3 DNA sequence: TGTGCCAGTAGCCCACGCAGTAGGGGATCCTACGAGCAGTACTTC. Translating gives CASSPRSRGSYEQYF. Full variable domain (outside the CDR3, taken from reference TRBV19 and TRBJ2-7): DGGITQSPKYLFRKEGQNVTLSCEQNLNHDAMYWYRQDPGQGLRLIYYSQIVNDFQKGDIAEGYSVSREKKESFPLTVTSAQKNPTAFYLCASSPRSRGSYEQYFGPGTRLTVT.